One and the same sample provided the 30 T cell receptor beta chains below, sequenced in a study of blood T cells in healthy people across ages. The second PCR ran roughly 7 to 11 cycles with a sample-barcoded 5' primer and J-beta primers. One entry per CDR3 protein results from TCRdb running MiXCR on the 5' RACE reads. The sample has 1.5 million to 2 million distinct CDR3 sequences, around 35% seen once. The sequenced material came from blood. All receptors derive from a woman in her twenties or thirties in good health.

This sequence joins TRBV13 and TRBJ2-3, with D unresolved. Germline V gene data show CDR1 as PRHDT and CDR2 as FYEKMQ (reference sequence). V dropped 6 bases and J dropped 1 base, with 20 bases sitting between them. CDR3 length equals 17 residues. CDR3 amino acids: CASSSHLPIEGTDTQYF. The CDR3 nucleotides read TGTGCCAGCAGTTCCCACCTACCCATCGAAGGCACAGATACGCAGTATTTT.

This rearrangement joins TRBV5-5 to TRBJ2-1; TRBD2 aligns across 9 bases. The germline V gene encodes CDR1 SGHKS and CDR2 YYEKEE (reference sequence). The ends lost 4 bases at V and 0 bases at J; junction bases unmatched: 5. The CDR3 is 16 amino acids. As DNA, the CDR3 is TGTGCCAGCAGCAGGGGACTAGCAAGCTCCTACAATGAGCAGTTCTTC. It encodes CASSRGLASSYNEQFF.

In this sample, this clonotype turned up a few times. The chain links TRBV5-1 to TRBJ2-1; no clear D. The V end lost 2 bases, the J end lost 3 bases, and 9 bases lay between the germline ends. Germline-derived CDR1 and CDR2 are SGHRS and YFSETQ. The CDR3 is 14 amino acids. The CDR3 sequence is CASSLNRIYNEQFF. Written as DNA, the CDR3 is TGCGCCAGCAGCTTAAACAGAATCTACAATGAGCAGTTCTTC.

This clonotype was seen only a few times. The chain couples TRBV10-3 to TRBJ2-7, with 10 bases aligning to TRBD2. Germline loops: CDR1 ENHRY, CDR2 SYGVKD. The CDR3 contains 14 residues. Trimming at V came to 9 bases and at J to 4 bases, leaving 9 bases not matched to a gene. CDR3 amino acids: CAIKKREGPYEQYF. DNA for the CDR3: TGTGCCATTAAAAAGCGGGAGGGCCCATACGAGCAGTACTTC.

The chain recombines TRBV21-1 with TRBJ2-3; the table calls TRBD1, which could not be checked here. TRBV21-1 is listed as a pseudogene. This CDR3 is 21 amino acids long. The DNA for the CDR3 is TGTGCCAGCAGCAAAGACCTCCGCCCGTTGGGACACAATGCTAGCACAGATACGCAGTATTTT. Its protein product is CASSKDLRPLGHNASTDTQYF.

The chain has TRBV29-1 and TRBJ2-6, with TRBD2 matching 7 bases. V was pared by 4 bases and J by 7 bases, with 1 base of the junction left unmatched. The CDR3 extends over 12 amino acids. Germline V gives CDR1 SQVTM, CDR2 ANQGSEA. The chain's CDR3 is CSVAGGANVLTF. CDR3 DNA: TGCAGCGTTGCGGGGGGAGCCAACGTCCTGACTTTC. The full variable domain, with the rest looked up from reference TRBV29-1 and TRBJ2-6, is SAVISQKPSRDICQRGTSLTIQCQVDSQVTMMFWYRQQPGQSLTLIATANQGSEATYESGFVIDKFPISRPNLTFSTLTVSNMSPEDSSIYLCSVAGGANVLTFGAGSRLTVL.

The chain combines TRBV5-1 with TRBJ2-1, with TRBD2 identical over 8 bases. This CDR3 contains 15 residues. Per the germline V gene, CDR1 is SGHRS and CDR2 is YFSETQ. V was pared by 5 bases and J by 6 bases, with 10 bases of the junction left unmatched. The CDR3 nucleotides read TGCGCCAGCAGACCCGGGAGGGCCCCTCTCAATGAGCAGTTCTTC. This gives the protein CASRPGRAPLNEQFF.

The CDR3 DNA sequence: TGTGCCAGCAAACTGGATAACTCCTACGAGCAGTACTTC. Protein sequence: CASKLDNSYEQYF. The rearrangement joins TRBV28 to TRBJ2-7, with no clear D. The CDR3 is 13 amino acids. Trimming stripped 7 bases from V and 0 bases from J, with 10 bases between. Germline V gives CDR1 MDHEN, CDR2 SYDVKM.

In its sample, this clonotype was seen a few times. J is TRBJ2-3 and V is TRBV20-1; unclear D gene. The CDR3 length is 14 residues. V was trimmed by 6 bases and J by 3 bases, leaving 16 bases between them. Germline assignment: CDR1 DFQATT and CDR2 SNEGSKA (reference sequence). This chain's CDR3 is CSALGPFRTDTQYF. The DNA of the CDR3 is TGCAGTGCCCTAGGCCCATTTAGGACAGATACGCAGTATTTT.

In DNA form, the CDR3 reads TGCGCCAGCAGCCAACAGGGGTACAATGGCTACACCTTC. Encoded protein: CASSQQGYNGYTF. V usage is TRBV5-1 and J usage is TRBJ1-2; 7 positions agree with TRBD1. CDR1 and CDR2 from the germline V gene are SGHRS and YFSETQ. With V trimmed by 4 bases and J by 6 bases, 6 bases remained unmatched. CDR3 length: 13 residues. Full variable domain (remainder filled in from reference TRBV5-1 and TRBJ1-2): KAGVTQTPRYLIKTRGQQVTLSCSPISGHRSVSWYQQTPGQGLQFLFEYFSETQRNKGNFPGRFSGRQFSNSRSEMNVSTLELGDSALYLCASSQQGYNGYTFGSGTRLTVV.

The chain combines TRBV7-9 with TRBJ2-7, with 10 nucleotides matching TRBD1. The closer fit of TRBJ2-5 to the DNA end suggests the J call may be wrong. Germline V gene data show CDR1 as SEHNR and CDR2 as FQNEAQ (reference sequence). This CDR3 is 15 amino acids long. CDR3 region: CASSLQGTGVRTQYF. DNA for the CDR3: TGTGCCAGCAGCTTACAAGGGACAGGGGTTAGGACCCAGTACTTC.

This chain links TRBV30 with TRBJ1-1, with 9 nucleotides matching TRBD1. Trimming took 4 bases from V and 6 from J; bases not matched to a gene: 9. The CDR3 sequence is 14 residues long. Germline lookup yields CDR1 GTSNPN and CDR2 SVGIG (reference sequence). The CDR3 spells CAWTPGQGPAEAFF. The CDR3 bases are TGTGCCTGGACCCCGGGACAGGGCCCAGCTGAAGCTTTCTTT.

The table lists this clonotype with a few counts. This chain connects TRBV7-3 to TRBJ1-1; 8 positions match TRBD1. After removal of 3 bases from V and 1 base from J, the junction contained 4 bases not matched to a gene. This CDR3 has 15 amino acids. Germline loops: CDR1 SGHTA, CDR2 FQGTGA. CDR3 nucleotides: TGTGCCAGCAGCTTGGACAGGGCACAGAACACTGAAGCTTTCTTT. It translates to CASSLDRAQNTEAFF.

This clonotype was detected many times. The chain links TRBV20-1 to TRBJ2-4; D possibly corresponds to TRBD2 (5 bases). The length of the CDR3 is 15 residues. Deletions cut 1 base from V and 2 bases from J, with 12 bases between. Germline CDR1 reads DFQATT; CDR2 reads SNEGSKA (reference sequence). The CDR3 region is CSARGGLATKNIQYF. As DNA, the CDR3 is TGCAGTGCTAGAGGCGGGCTAGCCACCAAAAACATTCAGTACTTC.

This chain uses TRBV3-1 with TRBJ1-5; D is uncertain. The CDR3 loop spans 17 amino acids. Germline loops: CDR1 LGHDT, CDR2 YNNKEL (reference sequence). V was shortened by 1 base and J by 4 bases, with 17 bases between the two germline ends. The DNA of the CDR3 is TGTGCCAGCAGCCAAGCGGAAGGGCCCGGAAGGAATCAGCCCCAGCATTTT. Its translation is CASSQAEGPGRNQPQHF.

This clonotype was counted many times. The chain links TRBV7-2 to TRBJ1-2, with D possibly matching TRBD1 (6 bases). CDR1 and CDR2 from the germline V gene are SGHTA and FQGNSA. V lost 1 base and J 7 bases, leaving 19 bases between the germline ends. The CDR3 covers 16 residues. The CDR3 DNA reads TGTGCCAGCAGCTTAGATGGGGAGGGGGTATGGTTTGGCTACACCTTC. It is translated as CASSLDGEGVWFGYTF.

This clonotype was recorded a few times. This rearrangement joins TRBV7-2 to TRBJ2-1; no definite D call. V was cut by 5 bases and J by 4 bases, with 15 bases left in between. CDR3 size: 15 residues. Germline V gene data show CDR1 as SGHTA and CDR2 as FQGNSA. DNA for the CDR3: TGTGCCAGCAGCCGCGGTGCACCCAGGTACAATGAGCAGTTCTTC. This encodes CASSRGAPRYNEQFF. The variable domain in full, with the rest retrieved from reference TRBV7-2 and TRBJ2-1, is GAGVSQSPSNKVTEKGKDVELRCDPISGHTALYWYRQSLGQGLEFLIYFQGNSAPDKSGLPSDRFSAERTGGSVSTLTIQRTQQEDSAVYLCASSRGAPRYNEQFFGPGTRLTVL.

This clonotype is a singleton in its sample. The chain carries TRBV2 and TRBJ1-1; D possibly corresponds to TRBD1 (5 bases). Germline V CDR1 and CDR2: SNHLY, FYNNEI. This CDR3 region has 17 residues. Trimming removed 6 bases at V and 7 bases at J, with 27 bases between. Here the CDR3 reads CASRREDDQGFRNEAFF. CDR3 DNA: TGTGCCAGCAGGAGGGAAGATGATCAGGGTTTTAGGAATGAAGCTTTCTTT.

This clonotype was counted a single time. V gene TRBV30 combines with J gene TRBJ2-7, with 10 bases fitting TRBD1. The CDR3 spans 15 residues. V was pared by 2 bases and J by 4 bases, with 8 bases of the junction left unmatched. CDR1 is GTSNPN, CDR2 SVGIG, per germline (reference sequence). The CDR3 here is CAWSTRTGGGYEQYF. The CDR3 DNA sequence: TGTGCCTGGAGTACCCGGACAGGGGGGGGTTACGAGCAGTACTTC. The full variable domain, its missing parts supplied by reference TRBV30 and TRBJ2-7, is SQTIHQWPATLVQPVGSPLSLECTVEGTSNPNLYWYRQAAGRGLQLLFYSVGIGQISSEVPQNLSASRPQDRQFILSSKKLLLSDSGFYLCAWSTRTGGGYEQYFGPGTRLTVT.

The chain carries TRBV11-2 and TRBJ2-7; D remains ambiguous. Germline V gene lookup returns CDR1 SGHAT and CDR2 FQNNGV. V was trimmed by 3 bases and J by 2 bases, leaving 14 bases between them. CDR3 length equals 15 residues. The CDR3 DNA reads TGTGCCAGCAGCTTGGGCATCCAAGTCGCCTACGAGCAGTACTTC. Amino acid sequence: CASSLGIQVAYEQYF.

This clonotype was seen more than once but under ten times. The chain joins TRBV12-3 or TRBV12-4 to TRBJ1-1, with D possibly being TRBD1 (5 bases). V was trimmed by 6 bases and J by 8 bases, leaving 10 bases between them. The CDR3 covers 11 residues. The CDR3 here is CASRTGGEAFF. DNA for the CDR3: TGTGCCAGCAGGACGGGGGGAGAAGCTTTCTTT.

The table lists this clonotype with a count of one. The gene calls are TRBV20-1 and TRBJ2-1, with D perhaps matching TRBD2 (6 bases). Trimming pared 8 bases from V and 8 bases from J, leaving 22 bases between. Germline loops: CDR1 DFQATT, CDR2 SNEGSKA (reference sequence). This CDR3 spans 14 amino acids. As DNA, the CDR3 is TGCAGTTTCCCACTAGCCGGAGTGAGCGATGAGCAGTTCTTC. It encodes CSFPLAGVSDEQFF.

V usage is TRBV7-3 and J usage is TRBJ2-7; D gene unclear. The J call may be incorrect, as the DNA end agrees better with TRBJ2-5. Germline CDR1 is SGHTA and CDR2 is FQGTGA. This CDR3 is 15 amino acids long. CDR3 sequence: CASSLNDGLAETQYF. The DNA of the CDR3 is TGTGCCAGCAGCTTAAACGACGGGCTGGCAGAGACCCAGTACTTC.

This clonotype was detected a few times. The chain couples TRBV6-2 or TRBV6-3 to TRBJ2-2; the D call may be TRBD1 or TRBD2 (6 bases each). The germline V and J ends were trimmed by 5 bases and 6 bases, with 13 bases remaining between them. CDR1 and CDR2 from the germline V gene are MNHEY and SVGEGT. The CDR3 spans 14 residues. The CDR3 loop reads CASSRGGGPGELFF. In DNA form, the CDR3 reads TGTGCCAGCAGTCGAGGTGGGGGGCCCGGGGAGCTGTTTTTT.

The genes are TRBV9 and TRBJ2-3, with D maybe TRBD1 (6 bases). With 0 bases removed from V and 2 bases from J, the gap between germline ends came to 19 bases. The length of the CDR3 is 18 residues. Per germline, CDR1 SGDLS and CDR2 YYNGEE. The CDR3 spells CASSVVPGADSTTDTQYF. The DNA of the CDR3 is TGTGCCAGCAGCGTAGTTCCAGGGGCAGACTCGACCACAGATACGCAGTATTTT.

This clonotype was counted many times. V usage is TRBV29-1 and J usage is TRBJ1-5, with D maybe TRBD1 (5 bases). Germline-derived CDR1 and CDR2 are SQVTM and ANQGSEA. The CDR3 totals 14 residues. The V end lost 5 bases, the J end lost 5 bases, and 16 bases lay between the germline ends. CDR3 in amino acids: CSVTEGSRDQPQHF. The CDR3 nucleotides are TGCAGCGTTACCGAGGGGTCAAGGGATCAGCCCCAGCATTTT.

This chain uses TRBV10-3 with TRBJ1-5; possibly TRBD1 for D (5 bases). This CDR3 has 13 residues. The V end lost 10 bases, the J end lost 10 bases, and 20 bases lay between the germline ends. From germline, CDR1 is ENHRY and CDR2 SYGVKD. The CDR3 nucleotides read TGTGCCACCCAGGGCCAGGACACCTCACCCCAGCATTTT. It specifies CATQGQDTSPQHF.

A few counts support this clonotype. Its ends do not fully match the called genes, so a read error is possible. The gene calls are TRBV7-2 and TRBJ2-7; 9 bases align to TRBD2. The germline V gene encodes CDR1 SGHTA and CDR2 FQGNSA. CDR3 length: 14 residues. The CDR3 region has the DNA TGTGCCAGCAGCTTGACTAGCGGATCCTTCGAGCAGTACTTC. Amino acids: CASSLTSGSFEQYF.

This sequence joins TRBV27 and TRBJ2-1; a possible D gene is TRBD2 (6 bases). Germline V gene lookup returns CDR1 MNHEY and CDR2 SMNVEV (reference sequence). V shed 5 bases and J shed 1 base, with 15 bases lying between them. The CDR3 consists of 16 residues. The DNA of the CDR3 is TGTGCCAGCAGTAGGCATAGCGGATCTTCCTACAATGAGCAGTTCTTC. Translation gives CASSRHSGSSYNEQFF.

This clonotype has a handful of counts. The chain links TRBV27 to TRBJ2-1; D is possibly TRBD2 (6 bases). Germline CDR1 is MNHEY and CDR2 is SMNVEV (reference sequence). Deletions cut 7 bases from V and 8 bases from J, with 24 bases between. CDR3 length: 16 residues. CDR3 region: CASTKGTVTSVDEQFF. CDR3 coding DNA: TGTGCCAGCACTAAAGGTACGGTGACTAGTGTCGATGAGCAGTTCTTC.